This entry lists 17 T cell receptor beta chains sequenced from one sample in a study of CD8+CD57+ T cells in acquired aplastic anemia. Sequencing was done on patients that had shown CD8+CD57+ cell expansion by flow cytometry. It was genomic DNA that served as the template for profiling TCR beta VDJ and CDR3. TCRdb redid the calling of the reads with MiXCR, one entry per CDR3 protein. The data hold 250,000 to 350,000 distinct CDR3 sequences, with roughly 53% observed a single time. Specimen: sorted CD4+, CD8+, or CD8+CD57+ T cells (not recorded which) from PBMCs. Every receptor here comes from a human donor with aplastic anemia.

This clonotype has just one count. The chain employs TRBV30 and TRBJ1-6; D is undetermined. Per the germline V gene, CDR1 is GTSNPN and CDR2 is SVGIG (reference sequence). V lost 8 bases, J lost 7 bases, and 18 bases lay in between. The length of the CDR3 is 14 residues. CDR3 in DNA: TGTGCCGTTGAACAAGGACGGGAAAATTCACCCCTCCACTTT. Encoded protein: CAVEQGRENSPLHF.

This clonotype occurred many times. This chain uses TRBV12-3 or TRBV12-4 with TRBJ1-2; maybe TRBD1 (6 bases). The CDR3 is 15 residues long. Trimming took 7 bases from V and 2 from J, leaving 17 bases between them. CDR3 region: CASTTAGGRNYGYTF. CDR3 nucleotides: TGTGCCAGCACCACCGCGGGGGGGCGAAACTATGGCTACACCTTC.

This chain joins TRBV5-1 and TRBJ2-5; 9 bases line up with TRBD2. This CDR3 has 17 residues. The V gene's germline CDR1 is SGHRS and CDR2 YFSETQ. V lost 0 bases to trimming and J lost 2 bases; unmatched junction nucleotides: 8. The chain's CDR3 is CASSLEASGMRQETQYF. DNA of the CDR3: TGCGCCAGCAGCTTGGAGGCTAGCGGGATGCGACAAGAGACCCAGTACTTC. Combining the CDR3 with reference TRBV5-1 and TRBJ2-5 gives the whole variable domain KAGVTQTPRYLIKTRGQQVTLSCSPISGHRSVSWYQQTPGQGLQFLFEYFSETQRNKGNFPGRFSGRQFSNSRSEMNVSTLELGDSALYLCASSLEASGMRQETQYFGPGTRLLVL.

This clonotype was recorded many times. The chain is built from TRBV19 and TRBJ2-1; the D is unclear. CDR3 length: 12 residues. V was cut by 6 bases and J by 8 bases, with 11 bases left in between. Per the germline V gene, CDR1 is LNHDA and CDR2 is SQIVND (reference sequence). The CDR3 DNA sequence: TGTGCCAGTAGCGACGAATACGATGAGCAGTTCTTC. It translates to CASSDEYDEQFF.

This clonotype has ten or more counts. The chain carries TRBV7-9 and TRBJ2-3; 8 bases match TRBD1. The V gene end was trimmed by 3 bases and the J gene end by 0 bases; junction bases not matched to a gene: 2. This CDR3 contains 15 residues. The V gene's germline CDR1 is SEHNR and CDR2 FQNEAQ (reference sequence). The CDR3 spells CASSLGQASTDTQYF. In DNA, the CDR3 is TGTGCCAGCAGCTTGGGACAGGCTAGCACAGATACGCAGTATTTT.

This chain uses TRBV5-1 with TRBJ2-7; possible D gene TRBD2, 6 bases. V was pared by 3 bases and J by 0 bases, with 19 bases between. CDR1 and CDR2 (germline): SGHRS, YFSETQ. This CDR3 region has 17 residues. The CDR3 DNA follows: TGCGCCAGCAGCTGGTCCACTAGCTCCGAGAGCTCCTACGAGCAGTACTTC. Protein: CASSWSTSSESSYEQYF.

This clonotype was seen repeatedly, ten times or more. V is TRBV29-1 and J is TRBJ2-5; 7 bases fit TRBD1. Germline lookup yields CDR1 SQVTM and CDR2 ANQGSEA. The CDR3 contains 12 residues. The junction had 1 base not matched to a gene; V was cut back by 2 bases and J by 4 bases. Written as DNA, the CDR3 is TGCAGCGTTGAAACAGGGGCAGAGACCCAGTACTTC. Encoded protein: CSVETGAETQYF. The whole variable domain, remainder taken from reference TRBV29-1 and TRBJ2-5, is SAVISQKPSRDICQRGTSLTIQCQVDSQVTMMFWYRQQPGQSLTLIATANQGSEATYESGFVIDKFPISRPNLTFSTLTVSNMSPEDSSIYLCSVETGAETQYFGPGTRLLVL.

This clonotype showed up many times. The chain couples TRBV5-1 to TRBJ1-6; TRBD1 is a possible D gene (6 bases). Per the germline V gene, CDR1 is SGHRS and CDR2 is YFSETQ. V lost 0 bases and J 10 bases, leaving 11 bases between the germline ends. CDR3 length: 14 amino acids. The CDR3 region has the DNA TGCGCCAGCAGCTTGGCAGGGAGGGGGTCACCCCTCCACTTT. This sequence encodes CASSLAGRGSPLHF. Filled out from reference TRBV5-1 and TRBJ1-6, the complete variable domain reads KAGVTQTPRYLIKTRGQQVTLSCSPISGHRSVSWYQQTPGQGLQFLFEYFSETQRNKGNFPGRFSGRQFSNSRSEMNVSTLELGDSALYLCASSLAGRGSPLHFGNGTRLTVT.

This clonotype appeared many times. The chain carries TRBV6-6 and TRBJ1-1, with D tentatively TRBD1 (5 bases). The CDR3 has 15 amino acids. With 2 bases removed from V and 6 bases from J, the gap between germline ends came to 16 bases. Per germline, CDR1 MNHNY and CDR2 SVGAGI (reference sequence). The CDR3 DNA sequence: TGTGCCAGCAGTTACCCCCCGGGGGGGATCGCTGAAGCTTTCTTT. Translation: CASSYPPGGIAEAFF.

J is TRBJ2-2 and V is TRBV6-5; no reliable D call. The germline CDR1 and CDR2 sequences are MNHEY and SVGAGI. Trimming pared 8 bases from V and 5 bases from J, leaving 18 bases between. This CDR3 spans 15 amino acids. Here the CDR3 DNA reads TGTGCCAGCTTCCCATCCAGCGTGTGGACCGGGGAGCTGTTTTTT. This encodes CASFPSSVWTGELFF.

V and J are TRBV24-1 and TRBJ2-7; D remains unclear. V shed 3 bases and J shed 1 base, with 6 bases lying between them. The CDR3 has 13 amino acids. Germline CDR1 and CDR2: KGHDR and SFDVKD. The CDR3 nucleotides read TGTGCCACCAGTGATGCGGATTCCTACGAGCAGTACTTC. Protein sequence: CATSDADSYEQYF.

Regarding this clonotype: The CDR3 end shows no conserved phenylalanine or tryptophan, and so a read error is likely. The chain recombines TRBV5-1 with TRBJ2-5, with D possibly being TRBD2 (5 bases). The V gene's germline CDR1 is SGHRS and CDR2 YFSETQ. V was shortened by 0 bases and J by 3 bases, with 6 bases between the two germline ends. The CDR3 is 13 residues long. CDR3 protein: CASSLVREETQYL. The CDR3 coding sequence is TGCGCCAGCAGCTTGGTGAGGGAAGAGACCCAGTACCTC.

This clonotype was recorded once. It is unclear where the CDR3 begins or ends on the DNA, so no DNA is shown, and the CDR3 is as TCRdb lists it. The rearrangement uses TRBV9 and TRBJ2-1. The CDR3 has 20 amino acids, counting both end residues. Germline V gives CDR1 SGDLS, CDR2 YYNGEE. The CDR3 protein is CASSFYICSVGSSSYNEQFF.

This chain connects TRBV11-2 to TRBJ2-3; D perhaps matches TRBD1 (6 bases). The CDR3 has 16 amino acids. Germline V gene data show CDR1 as SGHAT and CDR2 as FQNNGV. With 7 bases removed from V and 5 bases from J, the gap between germline ends came to 22 bases. CDR3 region: CASITKGTGSGDTQYF. Here the CDR3 DNA reads TGTGCCAGCATCACAAAGGGCACAGGGTCAGGAGATACGCAGTATTTT.

This clonotype was counted only a few times. The chain uses TRBV10-3 and TRBJ1-6, with 8 bases lining up with TRBD1. This CDR3 has 16 amino acids. Unmatched junction bases numbered 11, after V lost 6 bases and J lost 7 bases. CDR1 ENHRY and CDR2 SYGVKD come from the germline V gene. CDR3: CAIRDVGQGRNSPLHF. The CDR3 nucleotides read TGTGCCATCAGAGACGTCGGACAGGGCCGAAATTCACCCCTCCACTTT.

CDR3 DNA: TGCAGTGCCAGCAGCCCGGAGGCGAGTAACAATGAGCAGTTCTTC. It is translated as CSASSPEASNNEQFF. This sequence joins TRBV20-1 and TRBJ2-1; D possibly corresponds to TRBD2 (5 bases). Trimming took off 6 bases at V and 5 bases at J, with 20 bases between the two ends. Per the germline V gene, CDR1 is DFQATT and CDR2 is SNEGSKA (reference sequence). The CDR3 runs to 15 residues.

The chain joins TRBV12-3 or TRBV12-4 to TRBJ1-6; D is ambiguous. The CDR3 is 14 amino acids. The V gene lost 3 bases and the J gene lost 4 bases, with 7 bases spanning the gap. Written as DNA, the CDR3 is TGTGCCAGCAGTTTTAGGACGTATAATTCACCCCTCCACTTT. This gives the protein CASSFRTYNSPLHF.